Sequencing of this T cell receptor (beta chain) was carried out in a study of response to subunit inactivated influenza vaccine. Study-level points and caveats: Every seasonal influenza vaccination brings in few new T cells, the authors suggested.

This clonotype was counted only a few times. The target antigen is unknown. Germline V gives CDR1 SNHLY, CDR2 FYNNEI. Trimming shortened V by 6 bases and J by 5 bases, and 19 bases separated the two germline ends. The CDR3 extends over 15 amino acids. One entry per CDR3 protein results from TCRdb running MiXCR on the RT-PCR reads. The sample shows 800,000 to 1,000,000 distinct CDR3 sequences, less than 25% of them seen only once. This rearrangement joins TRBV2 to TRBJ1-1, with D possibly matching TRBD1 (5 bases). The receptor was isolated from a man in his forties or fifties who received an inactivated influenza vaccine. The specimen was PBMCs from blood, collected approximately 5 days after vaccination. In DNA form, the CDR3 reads TGTGCCAGCAGCCTCTTCGAGGGGACGGGGACTGAAGCTTTCTTT. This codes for CASSLFEGTGTEAFF.